This record covers a single TCR beta chain. Its matching antigen is unknown. Assay: immunoSEQ multiplex PCR; the TCRdb copy retains only in-frame clones and omits some. The data hold 120,000 to 150,000 clones, with about nine tenths observed a single time. Looked up from germline, CDR1 is LGHDT and CDR2 is YNNKEL (reference sequence). V was pared by 1 base and J by 3 bases, with 6 bases of the junction left unmatched. The CDR3 extends over 17 amino acids. This sample stems from a study of T cell responses to AZD1222 COVID-19 vaccine. General study findings and limits: Recipients of two AZD1222 doses showed rising Spike-specific TCR breadth and depth. Clonal diversity was possibly underestimated, and the donors were mostly white British, with more females.

The chain recombines TRBV3-1 (or the pseudogene TRBV3-2) with TRBJ2-1; 10 bases align to TRBD2. The clonotype was recovered from an adult in good health. Material: peripheral blood, obtained on day 0 of MenACWY control vaccination. In nucleotides, the CDR3 is TGTGCCAGCAGCCAAGCTCTAGCGGGAGAAGGCTACAATGAGCAGTTCTTC. Amino acids: CASSQALAGEGYNEQFF.